Listed below are T cell receptor beta chains from one sample, sequenced in a study of T cell responses to AZD1222 COVID-19 vaccine. Assay used: immunoSEQ multiplex PCR; TCRdb lists only in-frame clones, some missing. The data contain approximately 150,000 clones, approximately 86% of them singletons. The material was peripheral blood, obtained on day 0 of AZD1222 vaccination. The origin of the receptors is an adult in good health. Both conserved end residues are trimmed from each CDR3. The order of the fields is J gene, clone size, V gene, CDR3 protein. Clone size is given for some rows only: seen once, a few or many times, or a class if the clone is expanded.

j_gene: TRBJ1-2
abundance: -
v_gene: TRBV18
CDR3aa: ASSPGANGYT

j_gene: TRBJ2-6
abundance: -
v_gene: TRBV5-1
CDR3aa: ASSLVQDSGANVLT

j_gene: TRBJ2-7
abundance: -
v_gene: TRBV20-1
CDR3aa: SAQRRDEQY

j_gene: TRBJ2-7
abundance: -
v_gene: TRBV11-2
CDR3aa: ASSPRDRRVEQY

j_gene: TRBJ2-3
abundance: -
v_gene: TRBV11-3
CDR3aa: ASSRGTGPDTQY

j_gene: TRBJ2-3
abundance: -
v_gene: TRBV5-1
CDR3aa: ASSFGQGSKDTQY

j_gene: TRBJ2-7
abundance: -
v_gene: TRBV10-1
CDR3aa: ASSEAGTAYEQY

j_gene: TRBJ2-7
abundance: -
v_gene: TRBV7-6
CDR3aa: ASSLNEEQY

j_gene: TRBJ2-2
abundance: -
v_gene: TRBV19
CDR3aa: ASSVVPAGELF

j_gene: TRBJ1-5
abundance: -
v_gene: TRBV10-2
CDR3aa: ASSEPGGSGYSNQPQH

j_gene: TRBJ1-2
abundance: once
v_gene: TRBV5-7
CDR3aa: ASSFGNRGHPDYT

j_gene: TRBJ2-2
abundance: -
v_gene: TRBV5-6
CDR3aa: ASSLPGLAGVSGELF

j_gene: TRBJ1-4
abundance: -
v_gene: TRBV19
CDR3aa: ASSIWPPAYSTNEKLF

j_gene: TRBJ1-5
abundance: -
v_gene: TRBV27
CDR3aa: ASSLSHPGGGQPQH

j_gene: TRBJ1-2
abundance: once
v_gene: TRBV7-6
CDR3aa: ASSPGHLYGYT

j_gene: TRBJ2-2
abundance: -
v_gene: TRBV9
CDR3aa: ASKAGANTGELF

j_gene: TRBJ2-1
abundance: -
v_gene: TRBV5-5
CDR3aa: ASSFPGTSDYNEQF

j_gene: TRBJ1-2
abundance: -
v_gene: TRBV27
CDR3aa: ASTPSGDRSHYGYT

j_gene: TRBJ2-7
abundance: -
v_gene: TRBV18
CDR3aa: ASSPDRVGEQY

j_gene: TRBJ1-6
abundance: -
v_gene: TRBV7-3
CDR3aa: ASSQDRNSPLH

j_gene: TRBJ2-1
abundance: -
v_gene: TRBV6-5
CDR3aa: ASKETSGTTEQF